These T cell receptor beta chains were read from a single sample in a study of blood T cell repertoires in COVID-19. TCRdb's table, derived via immunoSEQ multiplex PCR, lists solely in-frame clones and lacks some. The data show under 130,000 clones, 65% to 90% seen once. The sample consisted of peripheral blood. The receptors originated from a man aged 45-65 years with acute or convalescent COVID-19. The CDR3 runs from the conserved cysteine through the conserved F or W. Each record gives: CDR3 protein, CDR3 DNA, clone size, J gene, D gene, V gene. The D gene is left open where the match is weak. Only part of the rows carry a size: once, few, many, or a class if the clone is expanded.

CASSSAGYNEQFF | TGTGCCAGCAGCTCCGCCGGGTACAATGAGCAGTTCTTC | NA | TRBJ2-1 | NA | TRBV7-9
CASTLAGVETQYF | TGTGCCAGCACTTTAGCGGGAGTTGAGACCCAGTACTTC | NA | TRBJ2-5 | TRBD2 | TRBV25-1
CSVLDSLSYGYTF | TGCAGCGTTCTGGACAGCCTTTCCTATGGCTACACCTTC | NA | TRBJ1-2 | NA | TRBV29-1
CASSVGGLNQETQYF | TGTGCCAGCAGCGTTGGGGGACTAAACCAAGAGACCCAGTACTTC | NA | TRBJ2-5 | TRBD2 | TRBV9
CAISKDRAMNTEAFF | TGTGCCATCAGTAAGGACAGGGCCATGAACACTGAAGCTTTCTTT | NA | TRBJ1-1 | TRBD1 | TRBV10-3
CASSTPSWREGPADTQYF | TGTGCCAGCAGCACCCCCTCATGGCGGGAGGGCCCCGCAGATACGCAGTATTTT | NA | TRBJ2-3 | TRBD2 | TRBV9
CASRASYNEQFF | TGTGCCAGCAGGGCTTCCTACAATGAGCAGTTCTTC | NA | TRBJ2-1 | NA | TRBV12-3/TRBV12-4
CASSQSDSNEQFF | TGTGCCAGCAGCCAGTCCGACAGCAATGAGCAGTTCTTC | NA | TRBJ2-1 | NA | TRBV4-2
CASIPGQLYEQYF | TGTGCCAGCATTCCGGGACAGCTCTACGAGCAGTACTTC | once | TRBJ2-7 | TRBD1 | TRBV14
CASPLSGDTQYF | TGTGCCAGCCCCCTCTCGGGAGATACGCAGTATTTT | few | TRBJ2-3 | NA | TRBV7-3
CASSAGGGAYNEQFF | TGCGCCAGCAGTGCCGGGGGGGGCGCCTACAATGAGCAGTTCTTC | NA | TRBJ2-1 | TRBD2 | TRBV5-1
CASSPVPSGANVLTF | TGTGCCAGCAGCCCAGTCCCCTCTGGGGCCAACGTCCTGACTTTC | NA | TRBJ2-6 | NA | TRBV11-3
CASSPGLAGATYEQYF | TGTGCCAGCAGCCCTGGACTAGCGGGGGCCACCTACGAGCAGTACTTC | NA | TRBJ2-7 | TRBD2 | TRBV5-6
CALFGRVSPYGYTF | TGTGCCCTTTTCGGCCGGGTCTCACCCTATGGCTACACCTTC | NA | TRBJ1-2 | NA | TRBV6-5
CASSQSDGGTGELFF | TGCGCCAGCAGTCAATCCGACGGGGGCACCGGGGAGCTGTTTTTT | NA | TRBJ2-2 | NA | TRBV23-1
CATSFGGTGTVYGYTF | TGTGCCACCAGCTTCGGGGGGACAGGAACCGTCTATGGCTACACCTTC | NA | TRBJ1-2 | TRBD1 | TRBV15
CASSIAYRGAKNIQYF | TGTGCCAGTAGTATAGCCTACAGGGGAGCCAAAAACATTCAGTACTTC | NA | TRBJ2-4 | TRBD1 | TRBV19
CASRSTGDTQYF | TGTGCCAGCAGGTCGACAGGAGATACGCAGTATTTT | NA | TRBJ2-3 | NA | TRBV5-4
CASSLTSVRAYEQYF | TGTGCCAGCAGTTTAACCAGCGTTCGGGCCTACGAGCAGTACTTC | NA | TRBJ2-7 | NA | TRBV7-2
CATSRDRDSGQPQHF | TGTGCCACCAGCAGAGATAGGGACAGTGGACAGCCCCAGCATTTT | once | TRBJ1-5 | TRBD1 | TRBV15
CASSPSPGGRGQYF | TGTGCCAGCAGCCCCTCACCAGGGGGAAGGGGGCAGTACTTC | NA | TRBJ2-7 | TRBD1 | TRBV3-1/TRBV3-2
CSVALGRTNEKLFF | TGCAGCGTTGCCCTTGGGCGAACTAATGAAAAACTGTTTTTT | NA | TRBJ1-4 | NA | TRBV29-1
CAWSLDPWGDQHF | TGTGCCTGGAGTCTGGACCCCTGGGGAGACCAGCATTTT | NA | TRBJ1-5 | NA | TRBV30
CASRGDTRETQYF | TGTGCCAGCAGAGGGGACACCCGGGAGACCCAGTACTTC | NA | TRBJ2-5 | NA | TRBV7-9
CSVGQGDYNSPLHF | TGCAGCGTTGGACAGGGTGACTATAATTCACCCCTCCACTTT | NA | TRBJ1-6 | TRBD1 | TRBV29-1
CASSIGPGLAGAEQYF | TGTGCCAGTAGTATAGGTCCGGGACTAGCGGGAGCCGAGCAGTACTTC | once | TRBJ2-7 | TRBD2 | TRBV19
CASSSPTTSENTDTQYF | TGTGCCAGCAGCTCGCCCACGACTAGCGAGAACACAGATACGCAGTATTTT | NA | TRBJ2-3 | TRBD2 | TRBV7-9
CASSLIGQGLFYEQYF | TGTGCCAGCAGCTTGATCGGACAGGGGCTTTTCTACGAGCAGTACTTC | NA | TRBJ2-7 | TRBD1 | TRBV11-2
CASSLPRQDTEAFF | TGTGCCAGCAGCTTACCACGTCAGGACACTGAAGCTTTCTTT | NA | TRBJ1-1 | NA | TRBV5-5
CASRTGPANTGELFF | TGTGCCAGCAGAACAGGGCCAGCGAACACCGGGGAGCTGTTTTTT | NA | TRBJ2-2 | NA | TRBV6-5
CASSANREEDNEQFF | TGTGCCAGCAGCGCGAACAGGGAAGAGGACAATGAGCAGTTCTTC | NA | TRBJ2-1 | NA | TRBV9
CASSPGQGRNEKLFF | TGTGCCAGCAGTCCCGGACAGGGGCGAAATGAAAAACTGTTTTTT | NA | TRBJ1-4 | TRBD1 | TRBV27
CASSEALSTGELFF | TGTGCCAGCAGTGAAGCCCTGAGTACCGGGGAGCTGTTTTTT | NA | TRBJ2-2 | NA | TRBV6-1
CAWSGLAGASYNEQFF | TGTGCCTGGAGTGGACTAGCGGGGGCCTCCTACAATGAGCAGTTCTTC | NA | TRBJ2-1 | TRBD2 | TRBV30
CASSEALQGATGELFF | TGTGCCAGCAGTGAAGCGCTTCAGGGGGCGACCGGGGAGCTGTTTTTT | NA | TRBJ2-2 | TRBD1 | TRBV2
CAWNRNRGDTEAFF | TGTGCCTGGAATAGGAACAGGGGTGACACTGAAGCTTTCTTT | NA | TRBJ1-1 | TRBD1 | TRBV30
CASSGDYAKNIQYF | TGTGCCAGCAGTGGTGACTATGCCAAAAACATTCAGTACTTC | NA | TRBJ2-4 | NA | TRBV2
CASSGRGSTDTQYF | TGTGCCAGCAGCGGGAGGGGGTCCACAGATACGCAGTATTTT | NA | TRBJ2-3 | NA | TRBV7-3
CASSSFQGASTDTQYF | TGTGCCAGCAGTTCCTTCCAGGGGGCTTCCACAGATACGCAGTATTTT | NA | TRBJ2-3 | TRBD1 | TRBV7-9
CASSQGGGLAHNEQFF | TGTGCCAGCAGCCAAGGAGGGGGACTAGCCCACAATGAGCAGTTCTTC | NA | TRBJ2-1 | TRBD2 | TRBV3-1/TRBV3-2
CAWSLGLGAYEQYF | TGTGCCTGGAGTCTGGGACTAGGAGCATACGAGCAGTACTTC | NA | TRBJ2-7 | TRBD2 | TRBV30
CASSWTGGGNQPQHF | TGTGCCAGCAGCTGGACAGGGGGCGGCAATCAGCCCCAGCATTTT | NA | TRBJ1-5 | TRBD1 | TRBV5-6
CASSLGSYGQPQHF | TGTGCCAGCAGTTTAGGGAGTTATGGTCAGCCCCAGCATTTT | NA | TRBJ1-5 | NA | TRBV27
CASGRSTDTQYF | TGTGCCAGCGGGAGATCCACAGATACGCAGTATTTT | NA | TRBJ2-3 | NA | TRBV28
CASSLVGDRPYEQYF | TGTGCCAGCAGCTTAGTTGGGGACAGACCCTACGAGCAGTACTTC | few | TRBJ2-7 | TRBD1 | TRBV7-6
CASSPTSGGSYEQYF | TGTGCCAGCAGCCCCACTAGCGGGGGGTCCTACGAGCAGTACTTC | few | TRBJ2-7 | TRBD2 | TRBV27